Below, 24 T cell receptor beta chains from the same sample are listed, as sequenced in a study of response to subunit inactivated influenza vaccine. TCRdb re-called the RT-PCR reads with MiXCR, one entry per CDR3 protein. Of about half a million distinct CDR3 sequences listed, less than 8% are singletons. This sample comprised PBMCs from blood, obtained around 2 years after vaccination. The source is a man aged 45-69 years who received an inactivated influenza vaccine.

This clonotype was found a few times. The chain links TRBV2 to TRBJ2-3, with TRBD2 matching 9 bases. CDR1 is SNHLY, CDR2 FYNNEI, per germline. Germline trimming cut 2 bases from V and 2 bases from J; bases unmatched to any gene: 2. The CDR3 length is 15 residues. The CDR3 DNA reads as TGTGCCAGCAGTGAAAGCGGGAGGCCCACAGATACGCAGTATTTT. This codes for CASSESGRPTDTQYF.

This clonotype has only a few counts. The chain uses TRBV27 and TRBJ1-1, with D possibly TRBD1 on 5 matching bases. This CDR3 is 14 amino acids long. The germline V gene has CDR1 MNHEY and CDR2 SMNVEV (reference sequence). V was clipped by 5 bases and J by 0 bases, with 10 bases between them. DNA for the CDR3: TGTGCCAGCAGTCCCCCGGGGCTGAACACTGAAGCTTTCTTT. Its protein product is CASSPPGLNTEAFF.

This clonotype has just a few counts. V and J are TRBV7-2 and TRBJ2-7; 10 positions agree with TRBD2. V gave up 5 bases and J gave up 4 bases; unmatched junction bases: 5. Germline loops: CDR1 SGHTA, CDR2 FQGNSA. The CDR3 is made up of 14 amino acids. The CDR3: CASSTGLADYEQYF. The DNA of the CDR3 is TGTGCCAGCAGCACCGGACTAGCGGATTACGAGCAGTACTTC.

The table lists this clonotype with a few counts. The V call is TRBV4-2, the J call TRBJ2-3; TRBD2 matches at 12 bases. After removal of 0 bases from V and 4 bases from J, the junction contained 2 bases not matched to a gene. The CDR3 contains 16 residues. From germline, CDR1 is LGHNA and CDR2 YNFKEQ. The CDR3 DNA reads as TGTGCCAGCAGCCAAGAACTAGCGGGAGGTCCAGATACGCAGTATTTT. Protein: CASSQELAGGPDTQYF.

This clonotype was picked up a small number of times. This chain joins TRBV24-1 and TRBJ1-5; unclear D gene. The CDR3 length is 14 residues. Germline values: CDR1 KGHDR, CDR2 SFDVKD. With 3 bases removed from V and 0 bases from J, the gap between germline ends came to 5 bases. The CDR3 DNA reads TGTGCCACCAGTGATACCTATAGCAATCAGCCCCAGCATTTT. It codes for CATSDTYSNQPQHF.

The chain uses TRBV10-3 and TRBJ2-3, with 7 bases fitting TRBD2. The CDR3 spans 15 residues. J gave up 5 bases and V 4 bases, and 9 bases lay outside the gene matches. In germline, CDR1 is ENHRY, CDR2 SYGVKD. The CDR3 is CAISVNGRKGDTQYF. The CDR3 region has the DNA TGTGCCATCAGTGTAAACGGGAGGAAGGGAGATACGCAGTATTTT.

As to this clonotype: Just one base apart from a much larger clone, this may be a read error. The genes are TRBV20-1 and TRBJ2-1; D is unclear. The V and J ends lost 5 bases and 8 bases respectively, with 19 bases between them. Germline V gene data show CDR1 as DFQATT and CDR2 as SNEGSKA (reference sequence). This CDR3 comprises 14 residues. In DNA, the CDR3 is TGCAGTGCTGCGACCCCATGGGGTTACGATGAGCAGTTCTTC. This translates into CSAATPWGYDEQFF.

This clonotype was detected only a few times. V usage is TRBV27 and J usage is TRBJ2-2, with 11 bases fitting TRBD2. The CDR3 has 18 amino acids. After removal of 0 bases from V and 4 bases from J, the junction contained 7 bases not matched to a gene. Germline CDR1 reads MNHEY; CDR2 reads SMNVEV (reference sequence). Here the CDR3 DNA reads TGTGCCAGCAGTTTATCGGCTAGCGGGAGGAGTCGCACCGGGGAGCTGTTTTTT. Translated, it gives CASSLSASGRSRTGELFF.

This clonotype was picked up a small number of times. The chain recombines TRBV10-3 with TRBJ2-7, with a weak D call TRBD2 (5 bases). The V gene lost 0 bases and the J gene lost 4 bases, with 10 bases spanning the gap. Germline CDR1 and CDR2: ENHRY and SYGVKD. The CDR3 spans 14 residues. CDR3 in DNA: TGTGCCATCAGTGAGTCGAGAGAGGGTTACGAGCAGTACTTC. Amino acids: CAISESREGYEQYF.

V usage is TRBV6-5 and J usage is TRBJ2-2; a weak D match, TRBD1 (6 bases). This CDR3 comprises 16 residues. V lost 2 bases and J 4 bases, leaving 14 bases between the germline ends. Germline lookup yields CDR1 MNHEY and CDR2 SVGAGI. CDR3 sequence reads: CASSYALTGPTGELFF. The CDR3 nucleotides are TGTGCCAGCAGTTACGCGCTAACAGGGCCCACCGGGGAGCTGTTTTTT.

The rearrangement links TRBV5-1 to TRBJ2-7, with TRBD2 matching 7 bases. The CDR3 sequence is 17 residues long. With V trimmed by 3 bases and J by 3 bases, 15 bases remained unmatched. The germline CDR1 and CDR2 sequences are SGHRS and YFSETQ. CDR3 sequence: CASSSAGRASGVYEQYF. The CDR3 nucleotides are TGCGCCAGCAGCTCTGCGGGTCGGGCTAGCGGCGTCTACGAGCAGTACTTC.

This clonotype appeared many times. The gene calls are TRBV5-5 and TRBJ2-6; D might be TRBD1 or TRBD2, each matching 5 bases. Germline CDR1 SGHKS, CDR2 YYEKEE (reference sequence). The CDR3 loop spans 14 amino acids. V lost 3 bases, J lost 1 base, and 5 bases lay in between. The CDR3 nucleotides read TGTGCCAGCAGCTGGGGGTCTGGGGCCAACGTCCTGACTTTC. Its protein product is CASSWGSGANVLTF. Combining the CDR3 with reference TRBV5-5 and TRBJ2-6 gives the whole variable domain DAGVTQSPTHLIKTRGQQVTLRCSPISGHKSVSWYQQVLGQGPQFIFQYYEKEERGRGNFPDRFSARQFPNYSSELNVNALLLGDSALYLCASSWGSGANVLTFGAGSRLTVL.

V usage is TRBV7-9 and J usage is TRBJ2-7; TRBD1 agrees at 8 bases. V shed 4 bases, J shed 0 bases, and the junction held 2 bases outside the gene matches. The CDR3 totals 14 residues. Germline V gene lookup returns CDR1 SEHNR and CDR2 FQNEAQ (reference sequence). CDR3 nucleotide sequence: TGTGCCAGCAGCTCGACAGGGGTCTCCTACGAGCAGTACTTC. Translating it yields CASSSTGVSYEQYF. The entire variable domain, with the rest obtained from reference TRBV7-9 and TRBJ2-7, is as follows: DTGVSQNPRHKITKRGQNVTFRCDPISEHNRLYWYRQTLGQGPEFLTYFQNEAQLEKSRLLSDRFSAERPKGSFSTLEIQRTEQGDSAMYLCASSSTGVSYEQYFGPGTRLTVT.

There are a few counts of this clonotype. V usage is TRBV15 and J usage is TRBJ2-5; D is unclear. This CDR3 is built from 14 residues. V was pared by 1 base and J by 0 bases, with 6 bases between. Germline CDR1 reads LNHNV; CDR2 reads YYDKDF (reference sequence). The CDR3 region is CATSRVVHQETQYF. CDR3 DNA: TGTGCCACCAGCAGAGTTGTCCACCAAGAGACCCAGTACTTC.

This clonotype has only a few counts. The DNA for the CDR3 is TGTGCCAGCAGTTTAGATAACAGCCGTGCCTACGAGCAGTACTTC. Its protein product is CASSLDNSRAYEQYF. This rearrangement joins TRBV12-3 or TRBV12-4 to TRBJ2-7; no definite D call. Trimming stripped 1 base from V and 2 bases from J, with 12 bases between. The CDR3 covers 15 residues.

This clonotype was counted many times. The chain links TRBV5-1 to TRBJ2-2; D is perhaps TRBD2 (5 bases). CDR3 length: 15 amino acids. Per germline, CDR1 SGHRS and CDR2 YFSETQ. Trimming left V 1 base short and J 4 bases short, with 11 bases between. The CDR3 region is CASSLSGEITGELFF. The CDR3 DNA is TGCGCCAGCAGCTTGTCCGGGGAGATCACCGGGGAGCTGTTTTTT.

This clonotype was detected only a few times. The chain links TRBV29-1 to TRBJ1-2, with a weak D call TRBD1 (6 bases). Germline V gene data show CDR1 as SQVTM and CDR2 as ANQGSEA. V was clipped by 4 bases and J by 2 bases, with 14 bases between them. The CDR3 has 14 residues. CDR3 protein: CSVARTEENYGYTF. DNA of the CDR3: TGCAGCGTTGCTCGGACAGAAGAAAACTATGGCTACACCTTC.

The chain is built from TRBV18 and TRBJ1-6; TRBD1 aligns across 7 bases. Germline CDR1 reads KGHSH; CDR2 reads LQKENI. The CDR3 length is 15 residues. V dropped 5 bases and J dropped 5; count of bases not matched to a gene: 6. The CDR3 DNA reads as TGTGCCAGCTCAACGGGACAGCTAAATAATTCACCCCTCCACTTT. It codes for CASSTGQLNNSPLHF.

In this sample, this clonotype turned up many times. This sequence joins TRBV4-1 and TRBJ2-7; D is uncertain. V lost 1 base, J lost 2 bases, and 12 bases lay in between. Germline CDR1 is MGHRA and CDR2 is YSYEKL. CDR3 length: 15 amino acids. CDR3 loop: CASSQVLGSTYEQYF. CDR3 nucleotides: TGCGCCAGCAGCCAAGTTCTGGGTAGCACCTACGAGCAGTACTTC.

This clonotype was seen a handful of times. The chain carries TRBV5-1 and TRBJ2-3, with 7 bases matching TRBD1. This CDR3 has 16 amino acids. V was clipped by 7 bases and J by 1 base; unmatched bases: 12. Germline V gene lookup returns CDR1 SGHRS and CDR2 YFSETQ. The CDR3 loop reads CASENRGPQGTDTQYF. As DNA, the CDR3 is TGCGCCAGCGAGAACAGGGGTCCTCAGGGCACAGATACGCAGTATTTT.

This clonotype was seen a few times. The gene calls are TRBV30 and TRBJ2-2; D ambiguous. The CDR3 is made up of 12 amino acids. V shed 4 bases and J shed 2 bases, with 5 bases lying between them. The germline CDR1 and CDR2 sequences are GTSNPN and SVGIG (reference sequence). CDR3 residues: CAWMVNTGELFF. In DNA, the CDR3 is TGTGCCTGGATGGTAAACACCGGGGAGCTGTTTTTT. Looking up the rest from reference TRBV30 and TRBJ2-2 gives the full variable domain: SQTIHQWPATLVQPVGSPLSLECTVEGTSNPNLYWYRQAAGRGLQLLFYSVGIGQISSEVPQNLSASRPQDRQFILSSKKLLLSDSGFYLCAWMVNTGELFFGEGSRLTVL.

This clonotype was found a few times. The chain uses TRBV6-2 or TRBV6-3 and TRBJ2-5, with TRBD2 as a possible D gene (5 bases). V was shortened by 4 bases and J by 4 bases, with 22 bases between the two germline ends. Germline-derived CDR1 and CDR2 are MNHEY and SVGEGT. The CDR3 has 17 residues. The CDR3 is CASSSYPTGVTGETQYF. The CDR3 DNA is TGTGCCAGCAGTTCATATCCCACCGGGGTGACCGGAGAGACCCAGTACTTC.

This clonotype was picked up a small number of times. CDR3 amino acids: CIARVSDTQYF. The CDR3 region has the DNA TGCATCGCCCGGGTTTCAGATACGCAGTATTTT. The rearrangement joins TRBV29-1 to TRBJ2-3; no definite D call. CDR1 is SQVTM, CDR2 ANQGSEA, per germline. The CDR3 is 11 amino acids.

This clonotype was seen many times. The V gene is TRBV7-2, the J gene TRBJ2-5, with 12 bases fitting TRBD2. Germline loops: CDR1 SGHTA, CDR2 FQGNSA. The CDR3 length is 16 residues. The ends lost 4 bases at V and 5 bases at J; junction bases unmatched: 8. In nucleotides, the CDR3 is TGTGCCAGCAGCTCACTAGCGGGAGGCAATACGGAGACCCAGTACTTC. Translating it yields CASSSLAGGNTETQYF.